The clone carrying this T cell receptor (beta chain) showed up just once. CDR1 and CDR2 from the germline V gene are MNHEY and SVGAGI. The V end lost 2 bases, the J end lost 6 bases, and 8 bases lay between the germline ends. CDR3 length: 14 amino acids. This entry belongs to a study of blood T cell repertoires in COVID-19. Study-level background: The United States, Italy and Spain provided the acute and convalescent COVID-19 samples. T cells, B-cell-depleted T cells, or PBMCs supplied cDNA or gDNA.

Methods used by the authors: How many nucleated cells were present was estimated from reference gene primer amplification. The data were produced by immunoSEQ multiplex PCR, yet TCRdb's version contains in-frame clones alone and is incomplete. V and J calls and clone size follow that table, whereas D and trimming were derived from the DNA. The data hold about 160,000 clones, with about 91% observed a single time. Sequenced sample: peripheral blood. The J gene is TRBJ1-6, the V gene TRBV6-5; D gene unclear. This clonotype was sampled from a woman aged 60-75 years who had recovered from COVID-19. In nucleotides, the CDR3 is TGTGCCAGCAGTTACGGCCAGTTTAATTCACCCCTCCACTTT. It encodes CASSYGQFNSPLHF.